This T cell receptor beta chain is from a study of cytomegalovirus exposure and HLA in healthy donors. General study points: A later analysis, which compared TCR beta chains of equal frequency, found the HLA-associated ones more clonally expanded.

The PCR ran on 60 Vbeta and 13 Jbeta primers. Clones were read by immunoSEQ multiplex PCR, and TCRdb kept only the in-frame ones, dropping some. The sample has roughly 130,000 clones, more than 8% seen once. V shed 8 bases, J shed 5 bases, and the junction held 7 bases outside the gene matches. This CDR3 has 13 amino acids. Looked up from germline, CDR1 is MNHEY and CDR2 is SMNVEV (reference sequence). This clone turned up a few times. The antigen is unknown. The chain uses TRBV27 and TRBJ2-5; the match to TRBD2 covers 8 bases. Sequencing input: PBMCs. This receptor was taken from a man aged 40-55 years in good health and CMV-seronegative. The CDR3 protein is CASSSGGGETQYF. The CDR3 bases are TGTGCCAGCTCCTCCGGGGGGGGTGAGACCCAGTACTTC.